This T cell receptor beta chain was sequenced in a study of cytomegalovirus exposure and HLA in healthy donors. Overall study: Among the 350 to 500 donors who were genotyped, approximately 84% fell in the genetic ancestry cluster that is associated with self-reported Caucasian donors. Study-wide points: Within the data, a cluster of highly shared sequence variants was likely a sequencing artifact.

As regards this clone: Its antigen is undetermined.

Primers for the PCR totalled 60 Vbeta and 13 Jbeta. Using immunoSEQ multiplex PCR, the repertoire was profiled, and TCRdb retains in-frame clones only, with some absent. The data contain 150,000 to 200,000 clones, roughly 80% of them singletons. The V gene end was trimmed by 2 bases and the J gene end by 4 bases; junction bases not matched to a gene: 1. The V gene's germline CDR1 is LNHNV and CDR2 YYDKDF (reference sequence). The CDR3 runs to 14 residues. The chain carries TRBV15 and TRBJ2-1, with 8 bases aligning to TRBD1. This TCR derives from a man younger than 35 in good health and CMV-seropositive. Specimen: PBMCs. CDR3 nucleotide sequence: TGTGCCACCAGCAGACGGACAGGGTACAATGAGCAGTTCTTC. Translated, it gives CATSRRTGYNEQFF.